This T cell receptor (beta chain) was obtained from a study of T cells in Graves' hyperthyroidism and ophthalmopathy. Whole-study results and caveats: Expanded thyroid clonotypes (above 0.001) were mostly also found in blood.

It was RNA transcripts that yielded the amplified TCR beta CDR3 regions. The HTBI set primed first-round TCR CDR3 RT-PCR. MiXCR, run by TCRdb on the multiplex PCR reads, gives a single entry per CDR3 protein. The table shows about 570,000 distinct CDR3 sequences, with 46% occurring only once. Clinical symptoms, serum thyroxine and TRAb, thyroid ultrasound and orbital computed tomography together formed the diagnostic basis. Points on this clonotype: As yet, its antigen is unknown.

The sequencing input was peripheral blood or thyroid tissue (not recorded which). The TCR sequence derives from an adult woman with Graves' disease, either hyperthyroidism or ophthalmopathy (not recorded which).

CDR3 bases: TGTGCCAGCAGCTACCGTTCAGGGGGCAGGAACACCGGGGAGCTGTTTTTT. As protein: CASSYRSGGRNTGELFF. The rearrangement uses TRBV5-5 and TRBJ2-2, with 8 bases matching TRBD1. The V segment lost 3 bases and the J segment 1 base; nucleotides outside the gene matches: 8. The CDR3 is made up of 17 amino acids. Per germline, CDR1 SGHKS and CDR2 YYEKEE (reference sequence).